This T cell receptor (beta chain) is from a study of regulatory T cells in long-lasting Graves disease. Time point meaning: newly diagnosed GD, antithyroid drugs for less than 3 months. There was RNA extracted from PBMCs, and the TCR library was made from it. Construction of the TCR beta libraries employed iRepertoire HTBI primers in conjunction with Arm-PCR of CDR3 regions. TCRdb recomputed calls from the multiplex PCR reads with MiXCR, one row per CDR3 protein. Of roughly 610,000 distinct CDR3 sequences listed, about 16% were seen once; the top ten hold about 12%. This clonotype was seen at least ten times. Its antigen is currently unknown. General study points: The analysis examined peripheral blood only and excluded thyroid tissue. Newly diagnosed disease favored TRBV20-1 and TRBJ2-1 over persistent disease. Accuracy could have been hurt by small sample size.

Germline-derived CDR1 and CDR2 are SGHAT and FQNNGV. Between the trimmed V and J ends, which lost 1 base and 0 bases, there was a span of 13 bases. This CDR3 has 17 residues. These records were also assigned to another study, of T cells in Graves' hyperthyroidism and ophthalmopathy.

The chain is built from TRBV11-2 and TRBJ1-3; TRBD1 is a possible D gene (5 bases). The starting material was peripheral blood mononuclear cells (PBMCs), obtained at new diagnosis, from a patient treated with antithyroid drugs. This TCR was recovered from a man aged 18 to 30 with Graves disease. CDR3 region: CASSLVTGGSSGNTIYF. In DNA form, the CDR3 reads TGTGCCAGCAGCTTAGTTACAGGCGGCAGCTCTGGAAACACCATATATTTT.